The source of this TCR beta chain is a study of graft-versus-host responses after intestinal transplantation. Here immunoSEQ multiplex PCR was the method, and the copy in TCRdb shows in-frame clones only, minus some. The sample has over 7,500 clones, approximately 77% seen once. Processing of graft tissue released intraepithelial and lamina propria lymphocytes. Sample: ileum tissue, taken roughly 450 days after intestinal transplantation. The receptor was isolated from a human patient who received an intestinal transplant, so some T cells may come from the graft donor.

CDR3 DNA: TGTGCCAGCAGCGTAGGTAATCGTTGGGGGAGGGATGAGCAGTTCTTC. Amino acid sequence: CASSVGNRWGRDEQFF. V is TRBV9 and J is TRBJ2-1, with TRBD2 identical over 7 bases. V was clipped by 0 bases and J by 8 bases; unmatched bases: 11. CDR1 is SGDLS, CDR2 YYNGEE, per germline. CDR3 length: 16 residues.